A selection of T cell receptor beta chains follows, all from one sample in a study of cytomegalovirus exposure and HLA in healthy donors. Measured with immunoSEQ multiplex PCR; TCRdb has only the in-frame clones, and not every one. The sample shows approximately 51,000 clones, roughly four fifths of them seen only once. Sequencing was carried out using PBMCs. These TCRs come from a boy aged 5-17 years in good health and CMV-seropositive. Both conserved end residues are part of each CDR3. D genes are given only for firm matches. Only some rows state a clone size, as once, few, many or a class for expanded clones.

clone_size	v_call	j_call	d_call	cdr3_aa	cdr3_nt
NA	TRBV13	TRBJ2-7	TRBD1	CASSWTGGSYEQYF	TGTGCCAGCAGCTGGACAGGGGGCTCCTACGAGCAGTACTTC
NA	TRBV2	TRBJ1-2	NA	CASDTDTYGYTF	TGTGCCAGTGATACAGATACCTATGGCTACACCTTC
NA	TRBV2	TRBJ1-1	NA	CASSLQGNSLAFF	TGTGCCAGCAGTTTACAGGGAAATAGTTTAGCTTTCTTT
NA	TRBV19	TRBJ2-7	NA	CASSYTGKRLYEQYF	TGTGCCAGTAGTTATACAGGGAAGAGGCTTTACGAGCAGTACTTC
NA	TRBV9	TRBJ1-2	NA	CASSREGTGRVSGYTF	TGTGCCAGCAGCCGAGAGGGTACGGGTCGAGTAAGTGGCTACACCTTC
NA	TRBV4-2	TRBJ2-5	NA	CASSQDIQYQETQYF	TGTGCCAGCAGCCAAGATATCCAGTACCAAGAGACCCAGTACTTC
once	TRBV9	TRBJ2-7	TRBD2	CASSPLAGGFGEQYF	TGTGCCAGCAGCCCTTTAGCGGGGGGCTTTGGGGAGCAGTACTTC
NA	TRBV7-6	TRBJ1-6	TRBD1	CASSLMGQGYSPLHF	TGTGCCAGCAGCTTAATGGGACAGGGTTATTCACCCCTCCACTTT
once	TRBV19	TRBJ1-1	TRBD1	CASSDHSGTGGSAFF	TGTGCCAGTAGTGACCACTCCGGGACAGGGGGCTCGGCTTTCTTT
NA	TRBV6-1	TRBJ2-7	NA	CASSRQGGEQYF	TGTGCCAGCAGTAGGCAGGGCGGCGAGCAGTACTTC
NA	TRBV4-1	TRBJ2-6	NA	CASSHPWGGADTGANVLTF	TGCGCCAGCAGCCACCCCTGGGGGGGGGCAGACACTGGGGCCAACGTCCTGACTTTC
NA	TRBV11-2	TRBJ2-3	TRBD1	CASSFTGAADTQYF	TGTGCCAGCAGCTTTACAGGGGCTGCAGATACGCAGTATTTT
NA	TRBV23-1	TRBJ2-1	TRBD1	CASSQSKKAGPGGNEQFF	TGCGCCAGCAGTCAATCGAAAAAGGCGGGCCCAGGGGGCAATGAGCAGTTCTTC
NA	TRBV2	TRBJ1-1	NA	CASSDRTMNTEAFF	TGTGCCAGCAGTGACAGAACAATGAACACTGAAGCTTTCTTT
NA	TRBV6-6	TRBJ1-5	NA	CASRGQDQPQHF	TGTGCCAGCAGGGGGCAGGATCAGCCCCAGCATTTT
NA	TRBV27	TRBJ1-5	NA	CASSLLGTGLSNQPQHF	TGTGCCAGCAGTTTATTGGGCACAGGGTTAAGCAATCAGCCCCAGCATTTT
NA	TRBV10-2	TRBJ2-2	TRBD2	CASRTSGGPNTGELFF	TGCGCCAGCAGGACTAGCGGGGGGCCAAACACCGGGGAGCTGTTTTTT
once	TRBV27	TRBJ2-3	TRBD1	CASSLPTGMSTDTQYF	TGTGCCAGCAGTTTACCGACAGGGATGTCCACAGATACGCAGTATTTT
once	TRBV10-3	TRBJ2-1	TRBD1	CATRWPGQGGHEQFF	TGTGCCACCAGGTGGCCGGGACAGGGGGGTCATGAGCAGTTCTTC
NA	TRBV7-3	TRBJ2-3	NA	CASSFAGFPGDTQYF	TGTGCCAGCAGTTTCGCGGGCTTCCCCGGCGATACGCAGTATTTT
NA	TRBV7-8	TRBJ2-3	NA	CASSLNTAGDTQYF	TGTGCCAGCAGCTTAAACACCGCCGGGGATACGCAGTATTTT
NA	TRBV6-5	TRBJ2-7	TRBD2	CATLDQGGTYEQYF	TGTGCCACCCTTGACCAGGGAGGGACCTACGAGCAGTACTTC
NA	TRBV7-3	TRBJ2-7	NA	CASSPGEPYEQYF	TGTGCCAGCAGCCCCGGGGAACCCTACGAGCAGTACTTC
NA	TRBV5-1	TRBJ2-1	TRBD2	CASSLGGLAGGPNNEQFF	TGCGCCAGCAGCTTGGGGGGACTAGCGGGGGGCCCGAATAATGAGCAGTTCTTC
NA	TRBV27	TRBJ1-6	NA	CASSLLPSSYNSPLHF	TGTGCCAGCAGTTTATTACCTAGCTCCTATAATTCACCCCTCCACTTT
NA	TRBV29-1	TRBJ2-1	TRBD1	CSAQDPGQVGYEQFF	TGCAGCGCTCAGGATCCAGGACAGGTTGGCTACGAGCAGTTCTTC
NA	TRBV11-2	TRBJ2-7	TRBD1	CASSSSDRAKTYEQYF	TGTGCCAGCAGCTCATCAGACAGGGCCAAAACCTACGAGCAGTACTTC
NA	TRBV6-6	TRBJ2-1	TRBD2	CASRSPFSGEYEQFF	TGTGCCAGCAGGTCCCCCTTTAGCGGGGAATACGAGCAGTTCTTC
NA	TRBV6-9	TRBJ2-7	TRBD2	CASRAPSGTHYEQYF	TGTGCCAGCAGGGCGCCTAGCGGGACCCACTACGAGCAGTACTTC
NA	TRBV9	TRBJ2-1	NA	CASSLGDFHNEQFF	TGTGCCAGCAGCCTGGGGGACTTTCACAATGAGCAGTTCTTC
NA	TRBV27	TRBJ2-1	NA	CASSPNPAEVLYNEQFF	TGTGCCAGCAGTCCAAATCCCGCAGAGGTTCTTTACAATGAGCAGTTCTTC
NA	TRBV27	TRBJ2-2	TRBD2	CASSLLAGGLSGELFF	TGTGCCAGCAGCCTGCTGGCGGGGGGGCTTTCCGGGGAGCTGTTTTTT
NA	TRBV7-2	TRBJ2-4	TRBD2	CASSPGGGGALAKNIQYF	TGTGCCAGCAGCCCCGGTGGCGGGGGGGCCTTGGCCAAAAACATTCAGTACTTC
NA	TRBV9	TRBJ1-2	NA	CASSGDRGTNYGYTF	TGTGCCAGCAGCGGGGATAGGGGGACCAACTATGGCTACACCTTC
NA	TRBV2	TRBJ1-1	TRBD1	CASRTGTYTEAFF	TGTGCCAGCAGGACAGGGACCTACACTGAAGCTTTCTTT
NA	TRBV7-9	TRBJ1-1	NA	CASSFRGGDTEAFF	TGTGCCAGCAGCTTTAGGGGCGGTGACACTGAAGCTTTCTTT
NA	TRBV7-6	TRBJ1-1	TRBD1	CASSSGTGNLGTEAFF	TGTGCCAGCAGCTCCGGGACAGGGAACTTAGGCACTGAAGCTTTCTTT
NA	TRBV27	TRBJ1-2	TRBD1	CASSASGQPYGYTF	TGTGCCAGCAGTGCCTCGGGACAGCCCTATGGCTACACCTTC
NA	TRBV4-1	TRBJ1-1	NA	CASRLNREGNTEAFF	TGCGCCAGCAGACTCAACAGGGAGGGGAACACTGAAGCTTTCTTT
NA	TRBV18	TRBJ2-6	NA	CASTRSPGANVLTF	TGTGCCAGCACCCGGAGCCCTGGGGCCAACGTCCTGACTTTC
NA	TRBV2	TRBJ2-1	NA	CASSREDSEFF	TGTGCCAGCAGTCGAGAGGATTCGGAGTTCTTC
NA	TRBV4-1	TRBJ2-7	NA	CASSQSEQGSGLNEQYF	TGCGCCAGCAGCCAATCAGAACAGGGATCTGGGTTGAACGAGCAGTACTTC
NA	TRBV7-9	TRBJ2-3	NA	CASSLDAWGVTDTQYF	TGTGCCAGCAGCTTAGATGCATGGGGGGTCACAGATACGCAGTATTTT
NA	TRBV6-1	TRBJ2-2	NA	CASSEWGEDTGELFF	TGTGCCAGCAGTGAGTGGGGGGAGGACACCGGGGAGCTGTTTTTT
few	TRBV2	TRBJ2-5	TRBD2	CASRDTTSRAETQYF	TGTGCCAGCAGGGATACGACTAGCAGGGCAGAGACCCAGTACTTC
NA	TRBV4-2	TRBJ2-7	NA	CASSQEGLGDGEQYF	TGTGCCAGCAGCCAAGAAGGGCTGGGAGATGGAGAGCAGTACTTC
NA	TRBV7-9	TRBJ2-7	NA	CASSSTGPYEQYF	TGTGCCAGCAGCTCGACAGGTCCTTACGAGCAGTACTTC
NA	TRBV19	TRBJ1-4	NA	CARDGGKKLFF	TGTGCCAGGGACGGGGGTAAAAAACTGTTTTTT
NA	TRBV5-1	TRBJ2-1	NA	CASSTGHSYNEQFF	TGCGCCAGCAGCACGGGACATTCCTACAATGAGCAGTTCTTC
NA	TRBV10-3	TRBJ1-1	NA	CASGPGERGAFF	TGTGCCTCCGGTCCCGGAGAAAGGGGAGCTTTCTTT
NA	TRBV6-6	TRBJ1-1	NA	CASSLSIPGIREAFF	TGTGCCAGCAGCCTCTCGATTCCAGGGATTAGGGAAGCTTTCTTT
NA	TRBV7-2	TRBJ2-5	NA	CASSLVPGGGRTQYF	TGTGCCAGCAGCTTAGTTCCGGGGGGCGGGCGGACCCAGTACTTC